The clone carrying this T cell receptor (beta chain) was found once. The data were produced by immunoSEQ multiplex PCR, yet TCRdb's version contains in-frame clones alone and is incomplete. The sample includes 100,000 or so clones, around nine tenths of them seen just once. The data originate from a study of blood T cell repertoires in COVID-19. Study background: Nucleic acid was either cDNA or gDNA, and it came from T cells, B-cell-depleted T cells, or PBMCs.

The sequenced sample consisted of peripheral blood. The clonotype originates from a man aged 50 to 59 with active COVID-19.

CDR3 DNA: TGTGCCAGCAGCCCAGCGGGGGTGGACACAGATACGCAGTATTTT. Protein: CASSPAGVDTDTQYF. This chain uses TRBV7-9 with TRBJ2-3, with 8 bases lining up with TRBD2. The V segment lost 5 bases and the J segment 2 bases; nucleotides outside the gene matches: 6. This CDR3 contains 15 residues. Germline CDR1 is SEHNR and CDR2 is FQNEAQ (reference sequence).